This is a list of T cell receptor beta chains from one sample in a study of T-cell memory formation after mild COVID-19. TCRdb recomputed calls from the 5' RACE reads with MiXCR, one row per CDR3 protein. The sample holds around 410,000 distinct CDR3 sequences, roughly a quarter seen once. The sample was PBMCs or a T cell subset sorted from them (not recorded which). The receptors stem from an adult woman who had mild COVID-19 (a few samples of this study predate the infection). Cell type and time point are not known. The conserved cysteine and the conserved F or W are not part of the CDR3 here. Fields, in order: J gene, V gene, CDR3 protein.

TRBJ2-2	TRBV9	ASSVAAGGETTGELF
TRBJ2-7	TRBV30	AWSSGTSSYEQY
TRBJ2-7	TRBV30	ALGSWGYYEQY
TRBJ2-2	TRBV6-5	ASRPGLAGSGELF
TRBJ2-1	TRBV14	ASSQVASGYSYNEQF
TRBJ2-5	TRBV24-1	ATSETYQETQY
TRBJ2-7	TRBV5-1	ASSYESSYEQY
TRBJ2-7	TRBV27	ASSDPGRAQY
TRBJ2-5	TRBV12-3/TRBV12-4	ASSPMGTGETQY
TRBJ2-7	TRBV20-1	SANKGTEPYEQY
TRBJ2-7	TRBV29-1	SVGGPASNYEQY
TRBJ2-3	TRBV24-1	ATSDLTRGTSGTDTQY
TRBJ1-1	TRBV6-6	ASSYTGAQKAF
TRBJ2-3	TRBV5-1	ASQETGGEADTQY
TRBJ2-7	TRBV6-5	ASRFADEQY
TRBJ2-1	TRBV7-2	ASSLGVARGHEQF
TRBJ2-7	TRBV6-5	ASRFQQGTEQY
TRBJ2-7	TRBV9	ASSGGLGLYEQY
TRBJ2-1	TRBV30	AWHRSLAEQF